The 4 T cell receptor beta chains below come from one sample, sequenced in a study of T-cell reconstitution after alpha-beta-depleted transplantation in children. Unique molecular identifiers tagged the TCRbeta library. TCRdb itself ran the PCR reads through MiXCR, one entry per CDR3 protein. The sample includes hundreds of thousands of distinct CDR3 sequences, around 7.8% seen only once; the top ten take 5% to 7%. Sample: PBMCs, mostly from graft donor cells, taken 180 days after TCRalphabeta/CD19-depleted stem cell transplant. These receptor sequences come from a male patient younger than 18 who had a stem cell transplant for acute lymphoblastic leukemia, so the T cells may come from the graft donor.

This clonotype occurred many times. The chain carries TRBV9 and TRBJ2-7, with D possibly TRBD1 on 5 matching bases. The germline V gene encodes CDR1 SGDLS and CDR2 YYNGEE. Between the trimmed V and J ends, which lost 0 bases and 3 bases, there was a span of 7 bases. The CDR3 runs to 13 residues. The CDR3 spells CASSVAGNYEQYF. CDR3 in DNA: TGTGCCAGCAGCGTAGCAGGGAACTACGAGCAGTACTTC.

The table lists this clonotype with many counts. The rearrangement links TRBV7-2 to TRBJ1-3; possibly TRBD1 for D (5 bases). V lost 3 bases to trimming and J lost 0 bases, with 9 bases between them. This CDR3 has 15 residues. The germline V gene encodes CDR1 SGHTA and CDR2 FQGNSA. The DNA for the CDR3 is TGTGCCAGCAGCTTCCGGGGCCCCTCTGGAAACACCATATATTTT. This gives the protein CASSFRGPSGNTIYF. Using reference TRBV7-2 and TRBJ1-3 for the parts outside the CDR3, the full variable domain is GAGVSQSPSNKVTEKGKDVELRCDPISGHTALYWYRQSLGQGLEFLIYFQGNSAPDKSGLPSDRFSAERTGGSVSTLTIQRTQQEDSAVYLCASSFRGPSGNTIYFGEGSWLTVV.

As to this clonotype: This may stem from a read error, because a much larger clone lies one nucleotide away. V gene TRBV12-3 or TRBV12-4 combines with J gene TRBJ2-1; TRBD2 might be the D (6 bases). This CDR3 comprises 14 residues. Here the CDR3 DNA reads TGTGCCAGCCGTTTAATCGGGAGTCAGAATGAGCAGTTCTTC. Translation: CASRLIGSQNEQFF.

This clonotype was detected ten times or more. V usage is TRBV28 and J usage is TRBJ2-1; TRBD2 aligns across 10 bases. This CDR3 has 16 residues. V dropped 6 bases and J dropped 10; count of bases not matched to a gene: 15. Germline values: CDR1 MDHEN, CDR2 SYDVKM. DNA for the CDR3: TGTGCCAGCAGACCAGCGGGAGGGGGTCCCAAGTGGGAGCAGTTCTTC. This codes for CASRPAGGGPKWEQFF.